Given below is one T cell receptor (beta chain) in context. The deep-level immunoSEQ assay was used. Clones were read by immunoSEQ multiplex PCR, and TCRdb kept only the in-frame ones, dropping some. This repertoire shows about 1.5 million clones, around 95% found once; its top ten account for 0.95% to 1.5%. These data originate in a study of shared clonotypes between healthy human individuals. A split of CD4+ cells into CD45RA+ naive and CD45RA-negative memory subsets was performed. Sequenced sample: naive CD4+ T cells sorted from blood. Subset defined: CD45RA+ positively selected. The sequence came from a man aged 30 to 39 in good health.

In DNA, the CDR3 is TGTGCCAGCAGCTTGATGGTTAGCAATCAGCCCCAGCATTTT. This translates into CASSLMVSNQPQHF. V is TRBV5-8 and J is TRBJ1-5; D remains unclear. Per germline, CDR1 SGHTS and CDR2 YDEGEE. The CDR3 is 14 amino acids. V lost 1 base, J lost 0 bases, and 5 bases lay in between.